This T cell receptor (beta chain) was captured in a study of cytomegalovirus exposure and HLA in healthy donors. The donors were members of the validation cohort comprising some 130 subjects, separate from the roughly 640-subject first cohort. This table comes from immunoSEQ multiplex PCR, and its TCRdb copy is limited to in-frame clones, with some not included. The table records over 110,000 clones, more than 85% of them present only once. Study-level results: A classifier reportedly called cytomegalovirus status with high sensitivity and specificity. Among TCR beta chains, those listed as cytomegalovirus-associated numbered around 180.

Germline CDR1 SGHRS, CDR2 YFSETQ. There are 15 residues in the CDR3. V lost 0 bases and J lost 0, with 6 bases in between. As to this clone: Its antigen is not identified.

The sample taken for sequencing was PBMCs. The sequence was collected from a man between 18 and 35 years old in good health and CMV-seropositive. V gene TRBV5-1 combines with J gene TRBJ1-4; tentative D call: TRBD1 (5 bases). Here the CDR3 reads CASSLARATNEKLFF. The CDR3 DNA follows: TGCGCCAGCAGCTTGGCCAGGGCAACTAATGAAAAACTGTTTTTT.